The sequence of this T cell receptor (beta chain) was determined in a study of T-cell memory formation after mild COVID-19. Across the study: The study found TCR clusters largely donor specific.

The CDR3 is 14 residues long. CDR1 is SGHVS and CDR2 is FQNEAQ in the germline V gene. Trimming left V 4 bases short and J 7 bases short, with 14 bases between. TCRdb used MiXCR to reprocess the 5' RACE reads, holding one entry per CDR3 protein. The sample records a few hundred thousand distinct CDR3 sequences, about 11% being singletons. The sample holds a few counts of this clonotype. The chain joins TRBV7-8 to TRBJ1-5; D may be TRBD1 (6 bases). Sequenced input: PBMCs or a T cell subset sorted from them (not recorded which). This TCR derives from a man aged 18-30 years who had mild COVID-19 (a few samples of this study predate the infection). Cell type and time point are not known. The CDR3 protein is CASSSTGRGQPQHF. Here the CDR3 DNA reads TGTGCCAGCAGCTCGACAGGACGGGGGCAGCCCCAGCATTTT. The entire variable domain, with the rest obtained from reference TRBV7-8 and TRBJ1-5, is as follows: GAGVSQSPRYKVAKRGQDVALRCDPISGHVSLFWYQQALGQGPEFLTYFQNEAQLDKSGLPSDRFFAERPEGSVSTLKIQRTQQEDSAVYLCASSSTGRGQPQHFGDGTRLSIL.